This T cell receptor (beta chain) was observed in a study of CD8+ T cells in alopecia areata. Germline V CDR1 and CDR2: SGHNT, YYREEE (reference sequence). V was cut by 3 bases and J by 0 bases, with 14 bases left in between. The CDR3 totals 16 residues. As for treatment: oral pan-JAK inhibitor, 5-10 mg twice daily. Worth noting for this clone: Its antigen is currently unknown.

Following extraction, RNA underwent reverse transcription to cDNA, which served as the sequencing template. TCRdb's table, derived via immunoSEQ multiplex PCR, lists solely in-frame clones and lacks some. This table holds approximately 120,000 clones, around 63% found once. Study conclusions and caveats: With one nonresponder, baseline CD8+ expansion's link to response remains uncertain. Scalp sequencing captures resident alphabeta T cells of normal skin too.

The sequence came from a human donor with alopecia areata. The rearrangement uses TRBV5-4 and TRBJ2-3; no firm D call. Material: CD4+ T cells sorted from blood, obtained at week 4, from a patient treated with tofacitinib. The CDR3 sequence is CASSSIDGTSTDTQYF. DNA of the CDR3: TGTGCCAGCAGCTCGATCGACGGAACTAGCACAGATACGCAGTATTTT.